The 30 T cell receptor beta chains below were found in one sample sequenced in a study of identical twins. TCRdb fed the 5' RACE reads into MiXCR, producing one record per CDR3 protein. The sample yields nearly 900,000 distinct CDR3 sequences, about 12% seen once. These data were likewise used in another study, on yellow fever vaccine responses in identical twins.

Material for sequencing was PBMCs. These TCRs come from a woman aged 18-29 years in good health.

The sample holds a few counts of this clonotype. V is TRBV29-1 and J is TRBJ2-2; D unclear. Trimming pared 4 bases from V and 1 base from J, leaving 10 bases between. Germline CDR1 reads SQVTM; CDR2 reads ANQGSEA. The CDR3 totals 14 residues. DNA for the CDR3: TGCAGCGTTGTTAACAGACAGAACACCGGGGAGCTGTTTTTT. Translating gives CSVVNRQNTGELFF.

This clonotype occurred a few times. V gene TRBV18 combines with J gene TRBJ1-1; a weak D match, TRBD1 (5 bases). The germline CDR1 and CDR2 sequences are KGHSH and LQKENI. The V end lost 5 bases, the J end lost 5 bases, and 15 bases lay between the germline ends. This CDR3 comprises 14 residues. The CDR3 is CASSGTPPGTEAFF. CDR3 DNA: TGTGCCAGCTCAGGGACTCCCCCGGGGACTGAAGCTTTCTTT.

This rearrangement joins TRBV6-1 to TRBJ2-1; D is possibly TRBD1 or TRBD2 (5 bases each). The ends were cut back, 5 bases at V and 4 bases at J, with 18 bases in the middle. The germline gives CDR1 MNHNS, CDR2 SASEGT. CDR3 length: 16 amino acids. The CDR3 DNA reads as TGTGCCAGCAGTCCCCGCCGGGATCGGACATACAATGAGCAGTTCTTC. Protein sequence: CASSPRRDRTYNEQFF.

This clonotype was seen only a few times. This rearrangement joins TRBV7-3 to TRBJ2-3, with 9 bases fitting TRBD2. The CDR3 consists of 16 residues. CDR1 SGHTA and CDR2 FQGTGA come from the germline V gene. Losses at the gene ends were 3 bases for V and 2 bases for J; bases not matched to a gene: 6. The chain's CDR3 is CASSFAGGLDTDTQYF. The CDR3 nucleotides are TGTGCCAGCAGCTTTGCGGGAGGGCTTGACACAGATACGCAGTATTTT.

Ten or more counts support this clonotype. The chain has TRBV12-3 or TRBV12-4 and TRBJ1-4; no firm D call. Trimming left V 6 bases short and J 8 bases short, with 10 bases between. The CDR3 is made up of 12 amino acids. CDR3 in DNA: TGTGCCAGCAGCGCACTGGGGGAAAAACTGTTTTTT. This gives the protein CASSALGEKLFF.

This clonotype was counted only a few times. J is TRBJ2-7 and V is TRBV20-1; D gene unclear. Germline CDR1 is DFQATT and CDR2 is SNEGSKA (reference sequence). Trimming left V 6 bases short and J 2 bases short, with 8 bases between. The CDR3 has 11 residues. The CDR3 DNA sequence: TGCAGTGCCCCACGGGCCTACGAGCAGTACTTC. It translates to CSAPRAYEQYF.

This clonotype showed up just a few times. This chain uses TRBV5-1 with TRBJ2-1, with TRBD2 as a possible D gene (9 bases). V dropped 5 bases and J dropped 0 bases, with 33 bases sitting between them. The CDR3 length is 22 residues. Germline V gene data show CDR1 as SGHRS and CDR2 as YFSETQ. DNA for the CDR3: TGCGCCAGCAGACCCGGACAGGGCGGGCGGCTAGCGGGGATGAGCTCCTACAATGAGCAGTTCTTC. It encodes CASRPGQGGRLAGMSSYNEQFF.

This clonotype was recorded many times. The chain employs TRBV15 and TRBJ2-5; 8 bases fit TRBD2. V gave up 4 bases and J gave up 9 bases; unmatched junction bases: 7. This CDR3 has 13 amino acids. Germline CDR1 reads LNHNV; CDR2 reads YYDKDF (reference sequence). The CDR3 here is CATSIGLAWAQYF. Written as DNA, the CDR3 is TGTGCCACCAGCATCGGACTAGCTTGGGCCCAGTACTTC. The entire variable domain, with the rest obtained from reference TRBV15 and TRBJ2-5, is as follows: DAMVIQNPRYQVTQFGKPVTLSCSQTLNHNVMYWYQQKSSQAPKLLFHYYDKDFNNEADTPDNFQSRRPNTSFCFLDIRSPGLGDTAMYLCATSIGLAWAQYFGPGTRLLVL.

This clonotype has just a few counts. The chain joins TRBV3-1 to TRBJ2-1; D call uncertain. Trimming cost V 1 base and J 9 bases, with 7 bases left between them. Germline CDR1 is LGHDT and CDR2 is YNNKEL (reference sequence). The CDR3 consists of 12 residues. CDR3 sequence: CASSQVDGEQFF. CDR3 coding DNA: TGTGCCAGCAGCCAAGTGGACGGTGAGCAGTTCTTC.

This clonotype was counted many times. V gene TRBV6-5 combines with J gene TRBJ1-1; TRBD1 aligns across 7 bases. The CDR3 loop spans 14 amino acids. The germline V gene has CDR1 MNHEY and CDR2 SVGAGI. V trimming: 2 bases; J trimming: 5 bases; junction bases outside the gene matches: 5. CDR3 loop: CASSYTGQLTEAFF. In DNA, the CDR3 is TGTGCCAGCAGTTACACGGGACAGCTAACTGAAGCTTTCTTT.

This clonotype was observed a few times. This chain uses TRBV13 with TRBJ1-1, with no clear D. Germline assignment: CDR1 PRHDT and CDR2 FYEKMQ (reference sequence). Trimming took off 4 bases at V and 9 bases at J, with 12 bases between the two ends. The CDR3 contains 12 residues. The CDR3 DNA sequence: TGTGCCAGCAGCTACCAGACGGAGAAAGCTTTCTTT. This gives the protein CASSYQTEKAFF.

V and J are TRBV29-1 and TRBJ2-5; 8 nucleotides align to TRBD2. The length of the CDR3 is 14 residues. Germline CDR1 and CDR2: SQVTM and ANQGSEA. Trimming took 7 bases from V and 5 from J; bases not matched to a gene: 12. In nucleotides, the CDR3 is TGCAGCGCCAGTCCGGGACTAGAGGGGGAGACCCAGTACTTC. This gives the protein CSASPGLEGETQYF.

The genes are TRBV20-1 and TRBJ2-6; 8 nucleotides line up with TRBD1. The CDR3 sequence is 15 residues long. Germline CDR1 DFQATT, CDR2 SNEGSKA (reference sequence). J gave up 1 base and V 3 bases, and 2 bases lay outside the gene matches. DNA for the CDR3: TGCAGTGCTAGTGACAGGGGATCTGGGGCCAACGTCCTGACTTTC. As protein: CSASDRGSGANVLTF.

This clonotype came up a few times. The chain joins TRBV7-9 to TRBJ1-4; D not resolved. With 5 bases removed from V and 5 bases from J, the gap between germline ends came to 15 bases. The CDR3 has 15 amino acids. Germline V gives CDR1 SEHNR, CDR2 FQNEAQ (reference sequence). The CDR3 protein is CASSPERLGNEKLFF. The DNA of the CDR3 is TGTGCCAGCAGCCCTGAGAGGTTGGGGAATGAAAAACTGTTTTTT.

DNA of the CDR3: TGTGCCAGCAGCTTAGTCCAGGGGGCGGAGGGCTACACCTTC. The encoded protein is CASSLVQGAEGYTF. V usage is TRBV7-9 and J usage is TRBJ1-2; 8 positions match TRBD1. Trimming took 1 base from V and 8 from J; bases not matched to a gene: 6. This CDR3 region has 14 residues. Germline V gene sequence: CDR1 SEHNR, CDR2 FQNEAQ (reference sequence). Looking up the rest from reference TRBV7-9 and TRBJ1-2 gives the full variable domain: DTGVSQNPRHKITKRGQNVTFRCDPISEHNRLYWYRQTLGQGPEFLTYFQNEAQLEKSRLLSDRFSAERPKGSFSTLEIQRTEQGDSAMYLCASSLVQGAEGYTFGSGTRLTVV.

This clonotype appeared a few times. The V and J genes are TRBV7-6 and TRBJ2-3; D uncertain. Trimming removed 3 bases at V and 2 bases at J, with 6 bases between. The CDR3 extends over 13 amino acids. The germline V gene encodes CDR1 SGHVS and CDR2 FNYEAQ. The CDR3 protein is CASSFTDTDTQYF. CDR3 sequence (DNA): TGTGCCAGCAGCTTCACTGACACAGATACGCAGTATTTT.

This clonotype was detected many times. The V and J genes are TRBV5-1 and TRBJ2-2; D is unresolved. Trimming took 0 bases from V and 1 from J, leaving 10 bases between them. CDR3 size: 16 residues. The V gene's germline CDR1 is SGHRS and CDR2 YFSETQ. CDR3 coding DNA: TGCGCCAGCAGCTTGGACGGCGGTAGGAACACCGGGGAGCTGTTTTTT. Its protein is CASSLDGGRNTGELFF.

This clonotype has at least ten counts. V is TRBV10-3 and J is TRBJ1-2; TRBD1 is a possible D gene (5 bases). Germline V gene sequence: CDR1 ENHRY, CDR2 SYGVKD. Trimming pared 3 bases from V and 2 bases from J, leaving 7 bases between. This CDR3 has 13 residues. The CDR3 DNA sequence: TGTGCCATCAGTGATAGACAGAACTATGGCTACACCTTC. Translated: CAISDRQNYGYTF.

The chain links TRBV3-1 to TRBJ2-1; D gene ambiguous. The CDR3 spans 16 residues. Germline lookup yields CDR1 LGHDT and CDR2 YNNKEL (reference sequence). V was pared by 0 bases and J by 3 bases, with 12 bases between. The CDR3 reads CASSQDGVSFYNEQFF. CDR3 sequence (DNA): TGTGCCAGCAGCCAAGATGGAGTTTCCTTCTACAATGAGCAGTTCTTC.

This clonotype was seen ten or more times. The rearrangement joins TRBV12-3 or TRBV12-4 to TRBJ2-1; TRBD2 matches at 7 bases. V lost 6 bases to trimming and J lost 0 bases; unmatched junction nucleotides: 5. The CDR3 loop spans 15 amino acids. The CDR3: CASSPLAVSYNEQFF. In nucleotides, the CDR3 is TGTGCCAGCAGCCCCCTAGCGGTCTCCTACAATGAGCAGTTCTTC.

The CDR3 sequence: CASRGGGRLYEQYF. In DNA form, the CDR3 reads TGTGCCAGCCGTGGGGGCGGGAGGCTATACGAGCAGTACTTC. The chain has TRBV12-3 or TRBV12-4 and TRBJ2-7; 8 nucleotides agree with TRBD2. The CDR3 totals 14 residues. J lost 4 bases, V lost 8 bases, and 10 bases had no gene match.

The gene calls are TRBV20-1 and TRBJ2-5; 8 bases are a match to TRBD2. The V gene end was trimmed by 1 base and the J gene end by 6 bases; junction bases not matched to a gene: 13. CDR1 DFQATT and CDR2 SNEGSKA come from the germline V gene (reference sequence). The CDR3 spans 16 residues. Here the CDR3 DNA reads TGCAGTGCTAGAGCGGAGCGGGGGATCGGTATGAAGACCCAGTACTTC. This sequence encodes CSARAERGIGMKTQYF.

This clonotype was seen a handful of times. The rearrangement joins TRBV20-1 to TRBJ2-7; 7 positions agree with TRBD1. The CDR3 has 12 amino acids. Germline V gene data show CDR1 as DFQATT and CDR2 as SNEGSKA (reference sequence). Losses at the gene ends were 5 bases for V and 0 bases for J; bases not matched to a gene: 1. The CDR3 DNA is TGCAGTGCTTGGGACAGCTCCTACGAGCAGTACTTC. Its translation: CSAWDSSYEQYF.

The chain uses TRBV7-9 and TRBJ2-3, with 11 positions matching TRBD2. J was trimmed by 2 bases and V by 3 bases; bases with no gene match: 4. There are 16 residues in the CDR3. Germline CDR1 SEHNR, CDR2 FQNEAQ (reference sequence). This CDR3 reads CASSLLAGGHTDTQYF. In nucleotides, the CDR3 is TGTGCCAGCAGCTTGTTAGCGGGAGGGCACACAGATACGCAGTATTTT.

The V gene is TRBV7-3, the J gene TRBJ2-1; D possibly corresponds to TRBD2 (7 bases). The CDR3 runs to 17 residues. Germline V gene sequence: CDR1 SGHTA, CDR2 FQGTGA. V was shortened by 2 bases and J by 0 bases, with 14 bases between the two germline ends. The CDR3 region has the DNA TGTGCCAGCAGCTTAGATGGGGGGGCCCCCTCCTACAATGAGCAGTTCTTC. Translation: CASSLDGGAPSYNEQFF.

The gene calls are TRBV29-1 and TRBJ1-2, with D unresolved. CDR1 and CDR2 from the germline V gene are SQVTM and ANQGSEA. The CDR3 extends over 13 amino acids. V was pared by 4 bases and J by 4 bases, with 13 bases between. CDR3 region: CSVGGSAFYGYTF. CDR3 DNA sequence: TGCAGCGTTGGAGGGTCTGCGTTCTATGGCTACACCTTC.

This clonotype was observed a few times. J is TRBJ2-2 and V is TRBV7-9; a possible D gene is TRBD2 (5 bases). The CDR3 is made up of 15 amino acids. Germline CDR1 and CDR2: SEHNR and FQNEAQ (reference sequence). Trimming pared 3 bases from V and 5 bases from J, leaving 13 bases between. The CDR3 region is CASSFVLGATGELFF. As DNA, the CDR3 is TGTGCCAGCAGCTTCGTTCTGGGAGCGACCGGGGAGCTGTTTTTT. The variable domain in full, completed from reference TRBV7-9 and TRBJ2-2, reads DTGVSQNPRHKITKRGQNVTFRCDPISEHNRLYWYRQTLGQGPEFLTYFQNEAQLEKSRLLSDRFSAERPKGSFSTLEIQRTEQGDSAMYLCASSFVLGATGELFFGEGSRLTVL.

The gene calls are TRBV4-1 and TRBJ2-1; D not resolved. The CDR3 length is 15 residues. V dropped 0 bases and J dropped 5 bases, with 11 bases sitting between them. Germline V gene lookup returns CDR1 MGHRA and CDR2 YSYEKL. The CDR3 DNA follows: TGCGCCAGCAGCCAAGAAAGTCCCCCCAACAATGAGCAGTTCTTC. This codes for CASSQESPPNNEQFF.

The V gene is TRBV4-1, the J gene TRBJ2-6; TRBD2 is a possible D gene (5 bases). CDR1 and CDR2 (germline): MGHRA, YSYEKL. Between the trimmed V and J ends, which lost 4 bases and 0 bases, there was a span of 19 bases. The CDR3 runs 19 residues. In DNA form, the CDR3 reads TGCGCCAGCAGCCTCACTAGTACACTGGGCTTCTCTGGGGCCAACGTCCTGACTTTC. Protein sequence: CASSLTSTLGFSGANVLTF.

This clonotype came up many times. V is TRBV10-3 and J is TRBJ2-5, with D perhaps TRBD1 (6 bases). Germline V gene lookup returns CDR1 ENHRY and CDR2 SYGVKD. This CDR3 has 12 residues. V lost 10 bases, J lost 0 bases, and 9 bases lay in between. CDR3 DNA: TGTGCCAGCCAGGGGAACCAAGAGACCCAGTACTTC. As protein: CASQGNQETQYF.